The clone carrying this T cell receptor (beta chain) was recorded once. These data originate in a study of blood T cell repertoires in COVID-19. Only in-frame clones appear in the TCRdb table, and some are missing; sequencing was by immunoSEQ multiplex PCR. The table includes approximately 200,000 clones, 70% to 90% detected once. V gave up 5 bases and J gave up 1 base, with 11 bases separating them. Germline-derived CDR1 and CDR2 are LNHDA and SQIVND (reference sequence). This CDR3 has 14 amino acids. Material: peripheral blood. This chain links TRBV19 with TRBJ1-1; D is uncertain. This clonotype was obtained from a man between 45 and 60 years old who had recovered from COVID-19. CDR3 DNA sequence: TGTGCCAGTAGTGTGGAGAGGAAGAACACTGAAGCTTTCTTT. This translates into CASSVERKNTEAFF. Based on the CDR3 plus reference TRBV19 and TRBJ1-1, the full variable domain is DGGITQSPKYLFRKEGQNVTLSCEQNLNHDAMYWYRQDPGQGLRLIYYSQIVNDFQKGDIAEGYSVSREKKESFPLTVTSAQKNPTAFYLCASSVERKNTEAFFGQGTRLTVV.